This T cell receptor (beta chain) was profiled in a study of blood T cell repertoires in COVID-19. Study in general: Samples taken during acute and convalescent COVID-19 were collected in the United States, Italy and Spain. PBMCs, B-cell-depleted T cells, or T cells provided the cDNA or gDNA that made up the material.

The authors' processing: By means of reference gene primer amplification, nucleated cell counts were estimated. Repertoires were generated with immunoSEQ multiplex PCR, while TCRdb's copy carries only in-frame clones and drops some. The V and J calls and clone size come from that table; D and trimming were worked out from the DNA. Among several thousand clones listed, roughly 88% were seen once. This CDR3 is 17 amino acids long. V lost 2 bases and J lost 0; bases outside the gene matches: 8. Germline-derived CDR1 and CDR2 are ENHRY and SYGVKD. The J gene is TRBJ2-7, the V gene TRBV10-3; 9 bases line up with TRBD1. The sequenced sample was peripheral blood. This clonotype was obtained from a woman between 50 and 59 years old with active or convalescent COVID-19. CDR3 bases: TGTGCCATCAGTGAGGGGGACAGGGTTTCGAGCTCCTACGAGCAGTACTTC. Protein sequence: CAISEGDRVSSSYEQYF.